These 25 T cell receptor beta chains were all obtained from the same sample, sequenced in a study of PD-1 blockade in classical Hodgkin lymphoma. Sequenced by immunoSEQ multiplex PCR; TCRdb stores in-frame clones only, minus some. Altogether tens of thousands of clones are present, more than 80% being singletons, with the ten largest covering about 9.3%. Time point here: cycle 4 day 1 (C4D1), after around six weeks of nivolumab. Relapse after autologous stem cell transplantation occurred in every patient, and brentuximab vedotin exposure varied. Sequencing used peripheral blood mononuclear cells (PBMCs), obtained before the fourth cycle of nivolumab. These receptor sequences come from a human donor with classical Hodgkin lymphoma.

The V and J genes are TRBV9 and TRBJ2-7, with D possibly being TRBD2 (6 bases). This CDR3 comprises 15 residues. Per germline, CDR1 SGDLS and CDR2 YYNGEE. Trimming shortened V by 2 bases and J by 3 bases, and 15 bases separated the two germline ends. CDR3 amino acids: CASSVSVGTLYEQYF. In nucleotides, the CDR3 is TGTGCCAGCAGCGTTTCCGTGGGGACTCTCTACGAGCAGTACTTC.

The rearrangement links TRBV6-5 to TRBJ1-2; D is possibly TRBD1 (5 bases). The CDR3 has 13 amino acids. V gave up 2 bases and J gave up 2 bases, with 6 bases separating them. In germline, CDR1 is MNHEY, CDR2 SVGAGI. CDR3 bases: TGTGCCAGCAGTTACGGGGGGAACTATGGCTACACCTTC. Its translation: CASSYGGNYGYTF.

The CDR3 reads CASSSQNGGASYNEQFF. The CDR3, as DNA: TGTGCCAGCAGTTCCCAAAACGGGGGTGCGTCCTACAATGAGCAGTTCTTC. The V call is TRBV27, the J call TRBJ2-1; D possibly corresponds to TRBD2 (6 bases). Germline CDR1 is MNHEY and CDR2 is SMNVEV (reference sequence). The V end was cut by 4 bases, the J end by 1 base, with 17 bases between. The CDR3 contains 17 residues.

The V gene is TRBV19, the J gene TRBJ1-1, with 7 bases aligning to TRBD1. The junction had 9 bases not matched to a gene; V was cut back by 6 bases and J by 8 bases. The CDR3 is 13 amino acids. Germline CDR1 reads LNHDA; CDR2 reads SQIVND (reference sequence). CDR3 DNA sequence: TGTGCCAGTAGCTCAATAGGGGGACAGGAAGCTTTCTTT. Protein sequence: CASSSIGGQEAFF.

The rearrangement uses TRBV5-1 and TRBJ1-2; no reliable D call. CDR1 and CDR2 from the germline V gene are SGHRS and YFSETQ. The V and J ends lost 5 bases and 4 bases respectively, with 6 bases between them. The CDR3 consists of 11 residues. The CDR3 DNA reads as TGCGCCAGCAGGGATACCTATGGCTACACCTTC. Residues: CASRDTYGYTF.

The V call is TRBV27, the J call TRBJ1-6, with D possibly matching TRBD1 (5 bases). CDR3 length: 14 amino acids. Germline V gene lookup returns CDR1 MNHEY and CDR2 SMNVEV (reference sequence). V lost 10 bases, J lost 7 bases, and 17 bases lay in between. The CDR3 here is CAIKQAVGNSPLHF. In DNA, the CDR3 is TGTGCCATAAAACAGGCGGTGGGAAATTCACCCCTCCACTTT.

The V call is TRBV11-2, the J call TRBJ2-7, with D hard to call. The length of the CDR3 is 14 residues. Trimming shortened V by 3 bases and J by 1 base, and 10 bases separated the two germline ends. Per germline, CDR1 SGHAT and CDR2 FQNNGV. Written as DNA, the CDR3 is TGTGCCAGCAGCTTTGGACCCTTATCCTACGAGCAGTACTTC. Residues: CASSFGPLSYEQYF.

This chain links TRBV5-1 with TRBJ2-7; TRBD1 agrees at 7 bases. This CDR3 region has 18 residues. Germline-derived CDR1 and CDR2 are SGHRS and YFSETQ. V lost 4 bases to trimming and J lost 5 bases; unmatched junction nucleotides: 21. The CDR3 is CASSPSRQGIQLEDEQYF. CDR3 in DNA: TGCGCCAGCAGCCCGTCCCGACAGGGTATACAGTTGGAGGACGAGCAGTACTTC.

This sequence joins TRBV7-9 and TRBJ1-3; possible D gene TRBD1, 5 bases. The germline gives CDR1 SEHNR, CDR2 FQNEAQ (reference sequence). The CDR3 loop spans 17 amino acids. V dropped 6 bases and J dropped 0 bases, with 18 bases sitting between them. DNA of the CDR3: TGTGCCAGCAGAGTCGATAACAGGTCTCCCTCTGGAAACACCATATATTTT. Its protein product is CASRVDNRSPSGNTIYF.

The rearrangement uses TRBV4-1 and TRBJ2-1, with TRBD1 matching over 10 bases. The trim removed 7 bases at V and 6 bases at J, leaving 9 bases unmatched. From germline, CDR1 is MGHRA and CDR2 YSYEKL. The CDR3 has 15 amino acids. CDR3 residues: CASTAGQGGGNEQFF. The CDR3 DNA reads TGCGCCAGCACTGCAGGACAGGGGGGAGGCAATGAGCAGTTCTTC.

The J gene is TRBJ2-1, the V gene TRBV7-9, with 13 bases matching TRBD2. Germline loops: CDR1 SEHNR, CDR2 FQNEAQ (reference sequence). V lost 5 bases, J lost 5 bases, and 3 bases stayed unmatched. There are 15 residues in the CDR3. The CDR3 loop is CASSQTSGGNNEQFF. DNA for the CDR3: TGTGCCAGCAGCCAGACTAGCGGGGGGAACAATGAGCAGTTCTTC.

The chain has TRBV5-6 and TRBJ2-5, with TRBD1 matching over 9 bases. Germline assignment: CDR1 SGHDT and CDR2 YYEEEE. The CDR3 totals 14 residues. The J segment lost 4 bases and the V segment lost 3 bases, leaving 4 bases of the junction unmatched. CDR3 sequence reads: CASSSQGAGETQYF. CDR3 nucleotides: TGTGCCAGCAGCTCACAGGGGGCTGGAGAGACCCAGTACTTC.

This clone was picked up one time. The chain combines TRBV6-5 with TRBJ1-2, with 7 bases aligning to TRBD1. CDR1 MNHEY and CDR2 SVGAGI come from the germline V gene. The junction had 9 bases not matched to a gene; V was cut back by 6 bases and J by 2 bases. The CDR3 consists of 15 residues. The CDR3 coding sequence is TGTGCCAGCAGGAACGGAGGACAGGCGAACTATGGCTACACCTTC. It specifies CASRNGGQANYGYTF.

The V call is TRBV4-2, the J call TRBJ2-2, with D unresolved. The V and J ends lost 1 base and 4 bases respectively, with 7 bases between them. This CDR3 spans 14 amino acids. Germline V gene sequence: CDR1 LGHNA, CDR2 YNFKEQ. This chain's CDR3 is CASSQVWGTGELFF. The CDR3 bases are TGTGCCAGCAGCCAAGTTTGGGGCACCGGGGAGCTGTTTTTT.

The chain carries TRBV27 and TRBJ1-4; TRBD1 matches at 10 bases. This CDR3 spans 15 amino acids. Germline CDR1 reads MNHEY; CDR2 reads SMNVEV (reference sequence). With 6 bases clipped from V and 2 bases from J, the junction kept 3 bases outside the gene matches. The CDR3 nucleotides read TGTGCCAGCAGAAGACAGGGGGCGACTAATGAAAAACTGTTTTTT. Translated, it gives CASRRQGATNEKLFF.

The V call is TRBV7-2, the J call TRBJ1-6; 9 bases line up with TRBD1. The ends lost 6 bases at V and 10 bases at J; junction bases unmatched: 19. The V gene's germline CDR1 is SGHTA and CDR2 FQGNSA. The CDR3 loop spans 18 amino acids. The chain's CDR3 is CASSFALPGQGVGSPLHF. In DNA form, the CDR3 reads TGTGCCAGCAGTTTCGCTCTACCGGGACAGGGCGTAGGATCACCCCTCCACTTT.

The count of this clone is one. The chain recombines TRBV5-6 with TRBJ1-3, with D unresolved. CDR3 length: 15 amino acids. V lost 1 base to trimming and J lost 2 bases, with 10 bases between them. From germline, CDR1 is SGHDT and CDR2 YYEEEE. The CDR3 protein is CASSLLPGPGNTIYF. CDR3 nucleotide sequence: TGTGCCAGCAGCTTGCTCCCGGGCCCTGGAAACACCATATATTTT.

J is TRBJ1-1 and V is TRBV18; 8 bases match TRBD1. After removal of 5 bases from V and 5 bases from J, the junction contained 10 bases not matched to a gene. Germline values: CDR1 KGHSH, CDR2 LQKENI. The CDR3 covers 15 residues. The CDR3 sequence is CASSKDRGQGTEAFF. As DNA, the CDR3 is TGTGCCAGCTCAAAAGACAGGGGCCAGGGGACTGAAGCTTTCTTT.

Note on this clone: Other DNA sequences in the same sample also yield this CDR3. The CDR3 region is CASSLTGDTEAFF. The CDR3 coding sequence is TGTGCCAGCAGCCTGACAGGGGACACTGAAGCTTTCTTT. V is TRBV7-2 and J is TRBJ1-1; 8 bases are shared with TRBD1. The CDR3 loop spans 13 amino acids. V shed 5 bases, J shed 3 bases, and the junction held 2 bases outside the gene matches. Germline values: CDR1 SGHTA, CDR2 FQGNSA.

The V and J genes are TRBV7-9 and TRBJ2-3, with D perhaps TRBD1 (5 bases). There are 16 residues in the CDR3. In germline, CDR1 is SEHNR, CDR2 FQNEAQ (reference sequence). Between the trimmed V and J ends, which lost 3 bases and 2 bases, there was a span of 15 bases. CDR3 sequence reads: CASSFTGGFPTDTQYF. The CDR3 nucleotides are TGTGCCAGCAGCTTCACAGGTGGTTTTCCCACAGATACGCAGTATTTT.

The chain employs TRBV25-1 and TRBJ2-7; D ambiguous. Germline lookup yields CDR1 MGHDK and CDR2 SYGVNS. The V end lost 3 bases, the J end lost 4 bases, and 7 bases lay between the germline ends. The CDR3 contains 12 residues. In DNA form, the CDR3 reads TGTGCCAGCAGTGACCTCGGATACGAGCAGTACTTC. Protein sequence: CASSDLGYEQYF.

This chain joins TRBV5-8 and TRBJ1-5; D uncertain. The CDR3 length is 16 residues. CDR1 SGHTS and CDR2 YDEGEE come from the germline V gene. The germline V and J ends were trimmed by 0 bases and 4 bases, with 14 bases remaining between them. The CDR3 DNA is TGTGCCAGCAGCTTGGCCCCGGCCGTAACGAATCAGCCCCAGCATTTT. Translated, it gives CASSLAPAVTNQPQHF.

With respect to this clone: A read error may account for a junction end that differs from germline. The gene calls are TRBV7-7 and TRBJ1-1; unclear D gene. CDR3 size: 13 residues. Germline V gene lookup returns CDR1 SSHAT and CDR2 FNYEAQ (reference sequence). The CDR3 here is CASSLLGSTEAFF. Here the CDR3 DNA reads TGTGCTAGCAGCCTCCTCGGGAGCACTGAAGCTTTCTTT.

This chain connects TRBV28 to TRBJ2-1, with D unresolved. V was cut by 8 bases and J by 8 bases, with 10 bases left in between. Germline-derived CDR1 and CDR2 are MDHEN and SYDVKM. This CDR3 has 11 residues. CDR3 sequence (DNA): TGTGCCAGCGGAAATCTACATGAGCAGTTCTTC. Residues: CASGNLHEQFF.

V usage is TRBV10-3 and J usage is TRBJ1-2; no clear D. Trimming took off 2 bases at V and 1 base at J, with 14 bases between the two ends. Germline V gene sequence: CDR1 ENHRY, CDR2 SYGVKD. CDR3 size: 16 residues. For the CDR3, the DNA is TGTGCCATCAGTGAGCGCATTCAGACCTTTAACTATGGCTACACCTTC. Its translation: CAISERIQTFNYGYTF.